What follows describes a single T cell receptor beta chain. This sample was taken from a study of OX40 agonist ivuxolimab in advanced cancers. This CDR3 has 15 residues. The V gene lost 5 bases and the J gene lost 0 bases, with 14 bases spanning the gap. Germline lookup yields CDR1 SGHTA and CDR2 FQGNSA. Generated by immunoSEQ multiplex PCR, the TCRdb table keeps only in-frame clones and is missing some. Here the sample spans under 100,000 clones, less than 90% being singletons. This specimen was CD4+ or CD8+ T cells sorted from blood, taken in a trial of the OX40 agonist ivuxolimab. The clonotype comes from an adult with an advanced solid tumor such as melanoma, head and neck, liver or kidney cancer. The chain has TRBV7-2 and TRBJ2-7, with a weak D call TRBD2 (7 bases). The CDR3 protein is CASSGLGGGSYEQYF. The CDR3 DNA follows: TGTGCCAGCAGCGGCCTAGGGGGGGGCTCCTACGAGCAGTACTTC.